A selection of T cell receptor beta chains follows, all from one sample in a study of cytomegalovirus exposure and HLA in healthy donors. The table came from immunoSEQ multiplex PCR; TCRdb's copy has only in-frame clones and leaves some out. The table has more than 110,000 clones, around 85% seen once. Sequenced input: PBMCs. Source of these receptors: a female donor in good health and CMV-seronegative. Each CDR3 is given with its conserved first and last residue. The D gene is left open where the match is weak. Size is stated for part of the rows, as once, few or many counts, or as a class when the clone is expanded.

NA,TRBJ1-4,TRBV29-1,TRBD1,15,CSVSPRGTVNEKLFF
NA,TRBJ2-7,TRBV28,TRBD1,14,CASSVTGGPYEQYF
NA,TRBJ1-5,TRBV28,NA,14,CASNLADRFDSQHF
NA,TRBJ2-5,TRBV9,NA,13,CASSSGRVETQYF
once,TRBJ1-1,TRBV18,NA,13,CASSPAGPTEAFF
NA,TRBJ2-7,TRBV5-4,NA,14,CASSFGDNSYEQYF
NA,TRBJ2-1,TRBV27,TRBD2,14,CASSFWTSGNEQFF
NA,TRBJ1-3,TRBV19,NA,17,CASSIGRTGSSGNTIYF
NA,TRBJ1-1,TRBV7-4,TRBD1,14,CASSSATGWAEAFF
NA,TRBJ1-1,TRBV2,TRBD1,15,CASSPDRVANTEAFF
NA,TRBJ2-3,TRBV5-1,TRBD2,17,CASSWRRLAGDADTQYF
few,TRBJ2-1,TRBV4-1,NA,16,CASSQDHLGGYNEQFF
NA,TRBJ2-7,TRBV30,NA,12,CAWSVSRYEQYF
NA,TRBJ2-3,TRBV27,NA,13,CASSFYLGHTQYF
NA,TRBJ2-1,TRBV28,NA,16,CASSQGTLGLQDEQFF
NA,TRBJ1-2,TRBV7-2,TRBD1,13,CASSARQGGGYTF
NA,TRBJ2-1,TRBV4-1,NA,14,CASSPTEDHNEQFF
few,TRBJ2-5,TRBV7-9,TRBD2,15,CASSLNSGSQETQYF
few,TRBJ2-2,TRBV7-7,TRBD1,14,CASRGTGNTGELFF
NA,TRBJ1-4,TRBV15,NA,12,CATSSTGSGLFF
NA,TRBJ2-2,TRBV5-1,NA,15,CASSLEVGGSLPLFF
NA,TRBJ2-2,TRBV6-1,TRBD1,13,CARGQGGSGELFF
NA,TRBJ1-5,TRBV6-1,NA,18,CTSSEASPTDTPHQPQHF
NA,TRBJ1-5,TRBV6-1,NA,13,CASTPRFNQPQHF
NA,TRBJ2-2,TRBV11-3,NA,14,CASSLGRGSGELFF
NA,TRBJ2-3,TRBV19,NA,12,CASSIGDTTQYF
few,TRBJ1-5,TRBV15,TRBD1,16,CATSRKTGTAVGAQHF
few,TRBJ1-5,TRBV27,NA,12,CASSFYNQPQHF